The 25 T cell receptor beta chains reported below all come from one sample, sequenced in a study of early T cells in non-severe SARS-CoV-2 infection. One entry per CDR3 protein, called by TCRdb with MiXCR from the 5' RACE reads. The sample lists roughly 70,000 distinct CDR3 sequences; approximately 13% were seen once. Input material: whole blood. The receptors stem from an adult who was a healthcare worker with PCR-confirmed SARS-CoV-2 infection or an uninfected control (not recorded which).

This clonotype was detected ten times or more. The chain employs TRBV24-1 and TRBJ2-1, with 11 bases fitting TRBD1. CDR3 size: 14 residues. CDR1 and CDR2 (germline): KGHDR, SFDVKD. The V gene end was trimmed by 4 bases and the J gene end by 8 bases; junction bases not matched to a gene: 3. This CDR3 is CATSDGQGADEQFF. The CDR3 coding sequence is TGTGCCACCAGTGACGGACAGGGGGCCGATGAGCAGTTCTTC.

This clonotype has at least ten counts. The chain links TRBV11-3 to TRBJ1-2; maybe TRBD1 (6 bases). Germline values: CDR1 SGHNT, CDR2 YENEEA. This CDR3 is built from 14 residues. Deletions cut 5 bases from V and 9 bases from J, with 19 bases between. The DNA of the CDR3 is TGTGCCAGCAGCCAGACTGGGACAATTCGGCGCTACACCTTC. Translated: CASSQTGTIRRYTF.

The table lists this clonotype with many counts. The J gene is TRBJ1-6, the V gene TRBV12-3 or TRBV12-4; 7 nucleotides line up with TRBD1. V shed 9 bases and J 8 bases; nucleotides not matched to a gene: 4. The CDR3 consists of 12 residues. The CDR3 sequence is CASNRGDSPLHF. Written as DNA, the CDR3 is TGTGCCAGTAACAGGGGAGATTCACCCCTCCACTTT.

This clonotype was seen many times. This chain's CDR3 is CASSFTSAQETQYF. Written as DNA, the CDR3 is TGTGCCAGCAGCTTCACTAGCGCCCAAGAGACCCAGTACTTC. The genes are TRBV6-5 and TRBJ2-5, with 7 bases identical to TRBD2. The CDR3 has 14 amino acids. Germline V gene lookup returns CDR1 MNHEY and CDR2 SVGAGI. Unmatched junction bases numbered 5, after V lost 6 bases and J lost 1 base.

The V call is TRBV4-1, the J call TRBJ2-6; D unclear. Trimming pared 1 base from V and 0 bases from J, leaving 4 bases between. The CDR3 runs 15 residues. Germline lookup yields CDR1 MGHRA and CDR2 YSYEKL. The CDR3 sequence: CASSQVDSGANVLTF. In DNA, the CDR3 is TGCGCCAGCAGCCAAGTGGACTCTGGGGCCAACGTCCTGACTTTC.

This clonotype has at least ten counts. The chain links TRBV4-3 to TRBJ2-5; D perhaps matches TRBD2 (5 bases). The CDR3 sequence is 14 residues long. Trimming removed 0 bases from V and 3 bases from J, with 8 bases in between. From germline, CDR1 is LGHNA and CDR2 YSLEER. In DNA form, the CDR3 reads TGCGCCAGCAGCCAAGATGAGGGAGAAGAGACCCAGTACTTC. Translating it yields CASSQDEGEETQYF.

To note about this clonotype: A read error may explain this, as a much larger clone is one base away. The chain has TRBV12-3 or TRBV12-4 and TRBJ2-7; 8 bases map to TRBD1. This CDR3 has 14 amino acids. V lost 6 bases and J lost 1; bases outside the gene matches: 5. Here the CDR3 DNA reads TGTGCCAGCAGACGACAGGGGCGATCCTACGAGCAGTACTTC. Its protein is CASRRQGRSYEQYF.

This chain connects TRBV14 to TRBJ2-7, with D possibly being TRBD2 (5 bases). CDR1 and CDR2 from the germline V gene are SGHDN and FVKESK. The CDR3 contains 13 residues. The germline V and J ends were trimmed by 4 bases and 3 bases, with 10 bases remaining between them. The CDR3 DNA follows: TGTGCCAGCAGCCTAAGACTATACTACGAGCAGTACTTC. Protein: CASSLRLYYEQYF.

V usage is TRBV7-9 and J usage is TRBJ2-1, with D maybe TRBD2 (6 bases). Trimming cost V 0 bases and J 0 bases, with 18 bases left between them. The germline CDR1 and CDR2 sequences are SEHNR and FQNEAQ (reference sequence). This CDR3 is built from 19 residues. The CDR3 loop is CASSLALGSGGSSYNEQFF. The CDR3 nucleotides read TGTGCCAGCAGCTTAGCGTTGGGTAGCGGAGGTAGCTCCTACAATGAGCAGTTCTTC.

V usage is TRBV11-3 and J usage is TRBJ1-3, with TRBD1 as a possible D gene (5 bases). Deletions cut 6 bases from V and 1 base from J, with 13 bases between. The germline V gene has CDR1 SGHNT and CDR2 YENEEA. This CDR3 region has 15 residues. The CDR3 bases are TGTGCCAGCAGTCCGGGACGGATATCTGGAAACACCATATATTTT. Protein sequence: CASSPGRISGNTIYF.

The rearrangement uses TRBV9 and TRBJ2-5, with 14 bases matching TRBD2. Looked up from germline, CDR1 is SGDLS and CDR2 is YYNGEE. The length of the CDR3 is 17 residues. The V and J ends lost 3 bases and 4 bases, in that order; junction bases with no gene match: 8. DNA of the CDR3: TGTGCCAGCAGCGCCAGACTAGCGGGAGGGCGAGGAGAGACCCAGTACTTC. Translation gives CASSARLAGGRGETQYF.

There are many counts of this clonotype. V usage is TRBV4-1 and J usage is TRBJ2-6; 7 bases match TRBD1. After removal of 4 bases from V and 0 bases from J, the junction contained 3 bases not matched to a gene. The CDR3 sequence is 16 residues long. Germline CDR1 is MGHRA and CDR2 is YSYEKL. Here the CDR3 reads CASSPGQPSGANVLTF. The CDR3 DNA is TGCGCCAGCAGCCCGGGACAGCCCTCTGGGGCCAACGTCCTGACTTTC.

The J gene is TRBJ1-4, the V gene TRBV6-6; no definite D call. The V gene lost 1 base and the J gene lost 8 bases, with 11 bases spanning the gap. The CDR3 totals 14 residues. The germline CDR1 and CDR2 sequences are MNHNY and SVGAGI (reference sequence). In DNA, the CDR3 is TGTGCCAGCAGTTACTTGAGGGTCGGGGAAAAACTGTTTTTT. Amino acid sequence: CASSYLRVGEKLFF.

Ten or more counts support this clonotype. The CDR3 DNA reads as TGTGCCAGCTCACCACGGGGTGGTGAGCAGTTCTTC. Translation: CASSPRGGEQFF. V and J are TRBV18 and TRBJ2-1; no definite D call. This CDR3 has 12 residues. Trimming shortened V by 1 base and J by 9 bases, and 7 bases separated the two germline ends. The V gene's germline CDR1 is KGHSH and CDR2 LQKENI.

V is TRBV13 and J is TRBJ2-1; 13 positions match TRBD2. Germline assignment: CDR1 PRHDT and CDR2 FYEKMQ (reference sequence). Trimming cost V 0 bases and J 8 bases; bases outside gene matches: 7. This CDR3 comprises 17 residues. The CDR3 region has the DNA TGTGCCAGCAGCTTAGGCGGACTAGCGGGAGTTCTTTATGAGCAGTTCTTC. This sequence encodes CASSLGGLAGVLYEQFF.

The chain combines TRBV20-1 with TRBJ2-3; D perhaps matches TRBD2 (6 bases). CDR1 and CDR2 (germline): DFQATT, SNEGSKA (reference sequence). V was clipped by 0 bases and J by 1 base, with 20 bases between them. There are 18 residues in the CDR3. The CDR3 DNA follows: TGCAGTGCTAGAGATCCCAATCGTGGGAGGCCTCGCACAGATACGCAGTATTTT. It specifies CSARDPNRGRPRTDTQYF.

This clonotype was seen repeatedly, ten times or more. The chain employs TRBV12-3 or TRBV12-4 and TRBJ1-2; TRBD1 matches 7 bases. CDR3 size: 15 residues. J was trimmed by 0 bases and V by 5 bases; bases with no gene match: 6. In nucleotides, the CDR3 is TGTGCCAGCAGTCCAAACAGGGGTTCTAACTATGGCTACACCTTC. This gives the protein CASSPNRGSNYGYTF.

The chain carries TRBV28 and TRBJ1-6; D is perhaps TRBD1 (6 bases). Germline assignment: CDR1 MDHEN and CDR2 SYDVKM. The CDR3 sequence is 15 residues long. V was clipped by 5 bases and J by 9 bases, with 17 bases between them. As DNA, the CDR3 is TGTGCCAGCAGTACCCCGGGCAGGGGAAGTTCACCCCTCCACTTT. It translates to CASSTPGRGSSPLHF.

The table lists this clonotype with a few counts. This CDR3 is CAWSWQSYEQYF. The CDR3 nucleotides read TGTGCCTGGAGTTGGCAGAGCTACGAGCAGTACTTC. The rearrangement uses TRBV30 and TRBJ2-7; D is uncertain. This CDR3 spans 12 amino acids. Germline V lookup: CDR1 GTSNPN, CDR2 SVGIG (reference sequence). V lost 2 bases, J lost 3 bases, and 8 bases lay in between.

This clonotype was observed a few times. V and J are TRBV15 and TRBJ2-2; D assignment may be TRBD1 or TRBD2 (5 bases each). The length of the CDR3 is 16 residues. V was shortened by 2 bases and J by 5 bases, with 15 bases between the two germline ends. The germline CDR1 and CDR2 sequences are LNHNV and YYDKDF (reference sequence). In DNA, the CDR3 is TGTGCCACCAGCAGACCCGGGACGGGCAAAACCGGGGAGCTGTTTTTT. Translation: CATSRPGTGKTGELFF.

This chain uses TRBV11-3 with TRBJ2-7, with D uncertain. The germline V gene encodes CDR1 SGHNT and CDR2 YENEEA. The CDR3 has 14 amino acids. Trimming left V 4 bases short and J 0 bases short, with 10 bases between. DNA for the CDR3: TGTGCCAGCAGCTCCCAGGACGCCTCCTACGAGCAGTACTTC. It encodes CASSSQDASYEQYF.

This clonotype has just a few counts. The chain combines TRBV4-3 with TRBJ2-7; D is unclear. The CDR3 runs 15 residues. Trimming cost V 1 base and J 2 bases, with 12 bases left between them. Germline lookup yields CDR1 LGHNA and CDR2 YSLEER. The CDR3 here is CASSQGRSRPYEQYF. In nucleotides, the CDR3 is TGCGCCAGCAGCCAAGGCCGGAGTCGCCCCTACGAGCAGTACTTC.

This clonotype was detected a few times. This sequence joins TRBV7-3 and TRBJ2-3; the match to TRBD2 covers 7 bases. The CDR3 loop spans 15 amino acids. Unmatched junction bases numbered 8, after V lost 2 bases and J lost 6 bases. The V gene's germline CDR1 is SGHTA and CDR2 FQGTGA. The DNA of the CDR3 is TGTGCCAGCAGCTTACATCCGGGAGGAAAGGATACGCAGTATTTT. This sequence encodes CASSLHPGGKDTQYF.

This rearrangement joins TRBV5-5 to TRBJ2-3, with TRBD2 as a possible D gene (5 bases). V was cut by 0 bases and J by 4 bases, with 12 bases left in between. Germline lookup yields CDR1 SGHKS and CDR2 YYEKEE (reference sequence). This CDR3 region has 15 residues. The CDR3 loop reads CASSLGADGADTQYF. The CDR3 region has the DNA TGTGCCAGCAGCTTGGGAGCGGATGGGGCAGATACGCAGTATTTT.

This chain connects TRBV20-1 to TRBJ1-3; D is unresolved. The V end was cut by 2 bases, the J end by 1 base, with 9 bases between. The CDR3 extends over 14 amino acids. Looked up from germline, CDR1 is DFQATT and CDR2 is SNEGSKA (reference sequence). The CDR3 reads CSARRARSGNTIYF. The CDR3, as DNA: TGCAGTGCTAGAAGGGCGCGTTCTGGAAACACCATATATTTT.